This T cell receptor beta chain is drawn from a study of T-cell memory formation after mild COVID-19. The 5'RACE method, run with constant-segment primers, produced TCR alpha and TCR beta cDNA libraries (carrying sample barcodes and UMIs). TCRdb ran MiXCR on the 5' RACE reads and lists one entry per CDR3 protein. This table has approximately 250,000 distinct CDR3 sequences, 15% to 20% appearing once. V dropped 5 bases and J dropped 4 bases, with 15 bases sitting between them. The germline V gene has CDR1 KGHSH and CDR2 LQKENI. This CDR3 comprises 14 residues. The sequence was obtained from a man between 18 and 35 years old who had mild COVID-19 (a few samples of this study predate the infection). Cell type and time point are not known. V is TRBV18 and J is TRBJ2-7; D is possibly TRBD1 (8 bases). Sequencing was done on a sample of PBMCs or a T cell subset sorted from them (not recorded which). DNA for the CDR3: TGTGCCAGCTCAAAGGACAGGGAGGGTTACGAGCAGTACGTC. Translating it yields CASSKDREGYEQYV.